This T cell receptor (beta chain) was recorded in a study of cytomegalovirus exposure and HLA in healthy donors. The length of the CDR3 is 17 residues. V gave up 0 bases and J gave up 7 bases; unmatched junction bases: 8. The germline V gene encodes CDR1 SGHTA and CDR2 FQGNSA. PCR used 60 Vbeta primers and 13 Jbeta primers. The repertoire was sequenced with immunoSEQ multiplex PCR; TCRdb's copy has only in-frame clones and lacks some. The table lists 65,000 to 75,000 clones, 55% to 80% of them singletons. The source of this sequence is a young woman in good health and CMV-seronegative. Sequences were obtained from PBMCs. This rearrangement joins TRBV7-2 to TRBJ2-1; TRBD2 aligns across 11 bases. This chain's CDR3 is CASSLASGGAASNEQFF. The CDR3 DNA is TGTGCCAGCAGCTTAGCTAGCGGGGGGGCAGCGTCAAATGAGCAGTTCTTC.